The 16 T cell receptor beta chains in this list originate from one sample, sequenced in a study of Graves' ophthalmopathy and Graves' hyperthyroidism. Transcripts of RNA were the source for amplifying TCR beta CDR3 regions. The library came from an HTBI-primed first-round RT-PCR and a second-round multiplex PCR. Via MiXCR, TCRdb re-called the multiplex PCR reads, giving one row per CDR3 protein. Of over 650,000 distinct CDR3 sequences listed, about two fifths are singletons. The sequencing sample was made of peripheral blood. The receptors were sampled from an adult man with Graves' ophthalmopathy.

This clonotype occurred many times. V usage is TRBV10-2 and J usage is TRBJ1-1, with D maybe TRBD1 (6 bases). Germline values: CDR1 WSHSY, CDR2 SAAADI. The CDR3 length is 14 residues. Trimming removed 2 bases at V and 1 base at J, with 8 bases between. The CDR3 protein is CASSEQGQNTEAFF. Here the CDR3 DNA reads TGCGCCAGCAGTGAGCAGGGGCAGAACACTGAAGCTTTCTTT.

This clonotype was recorded many times. The genes are TRBV7-2 and TRBJ2-5; D call uncertain. Trimming left V 1 base short and J 7 bases short, with 10 bases between. The CDR3 is made up of 13 amino acids. Germline V lookup: CDR1 SGHTA, CDR2 FQGNSA. The CDR3 DNA reads as TGTGCCAGCAGCTTAGACGGGCCCGGGACCCAGTACTTC. Protein: CASSLDGPGTQYF.

This clonotype was seen at least ten times. V is TRBV12-3 or TRBV12-4 and J is TRBJ1-6; D not resolved. V was shortened by 3 bases and J by 7 bases, with 7 bases between the two germline ends. The CDR3 contains 13 residues. CDR3 loop: CASSFAHNSPLHF. The CDR3 coding sequence is TGTGCCAGCAGTTTCGCTCACAATTCACCCCTCCACTTT.

The V call is TRBV10-3, the J call TRBJ1-1, with a possible D match to TRBD1 (6 bases). This CDR3 comprises 14 residues. CDR1 is ENHRY, CDR2 SYGVKD, per germline. The V end lost 10 bases, the J end lost 3 bases, and 18 bases lay between the germline ends. The CDR3, as DNA: TGTGCCAGCAGGAAAAGGGGGGGGGACACTGAAGCTTTCTTT. Its protein product is CASRKRGGDTEAFF.

The V gene is TRBV5-1, the J gene TRBJ2-7; 10 nucleotides align to TRBD2. The CDR3 covers 14 residues. J gave up 6 bases and V 4 bases, and 7 bases lay outside the gene matches. CDR1 is SGHRS, CDR2 YFSETQ, per germline. CDR3 DNA: TGCGCCAGCAGCACTACTAGCGGGGCCTTCGAGCAGTACTTC. Its translation: CASSTTSGAFEQYF. The full variable domain, in which reference TRBV5-1 and TRBJ2-7 provide the parts outside the CDR3, is KAGVTQTPRYLIKTRGQQVTLSCSPISGHRSVSWYQQTPGQGLQFLFEYFSETQRNKGNFPGRFSGRQFSNSRSEMNVSTLELGDSALYLCASSTTSGAFEQYFGPGTRLTVT.

This clonotype was seen at least ten times. This chain links TRBV7-8 with TRBJ1-2; a weak D match, TRBD1 (6 bases). CDR1 and CDR2 (germline): SGHVS, FQNEAQ. The CDR3 length is 16 residues. Trimming left V 5 bases short and J 1 base short, with 17 bases between. CDR3 coding DNA: TGTGCCAGCAGCCCGATTGTGGGACAAGTTAACTATGGCTACACCTTC. Protein product: CASSPIVGQVNYGYTF.

The chain combines TRBV5-5 with TRBJ2-5; 9 bases are shared with TRBD1. V lost 4 bases, J lost 5 bases, and 9 bases stayed unmatched. CDR1 and CDR2 (germline): SGHKS, YYEKEE (reference sequence). The CDR3 consists of 15 residues. DNA of the CDR3: TGTGCCAGCAGCGGGACAGGGAGCGTCGAGGAGACCCAGTACTTC. Amino acid sequence: CASSGTGSVEETQYF.

This clonotype was observed at least ten times. The chain has TRBV29-1 and TRBJ1-1; 8 bases agree with TRBD1. The germline V gene has CDR1 SQVTM and CDR2 ANQGSEA. The V segment lost 4 bases and the J segment 8 bases; nucleotides outside the gene matches: 0. This CDR3 contains 10 residues. CDR3: CSVGTGEAFF. In DNA form, the CDR3 reads TGCAGCGTTGGGACAGGGGAAGCTTTCTTT.

This clonotype was observed a few times. The chain uses TRBV5-8 and TRBJ2-7; possibly TRBD1 for D (5 bases). The CDR3 has 17 residues. CDR1 and CDR2 (germline): SGHTS, YDEGEE. Trimming removed 0 bases from V and 3 bases from J, with 19 bases in between. In DNA form, the CDR3 reads TGTGCCAGCAGCTTGGAGGTCAACAGGAATCAACTCTACGAGCAGTACTTC. Translating gives CASSLEVNRNQLYEQYF.

This clonotype was recorded many times. The chain employs TRBV10-3 and TRBJ1-2; D not certain. Germline V gene sequence: CDR1 ENHRY, CDR2 SYGVKD. V was trimmed by 2 bases and J by 2 bases, leaving 9 bases between them. The CDR3 spans 14 residues. CDR3 region: CAISEPPWNYGYTF. The CDR3 DNA is TGTGCCATCAGTGAGCCGCCATGGAACTATGGCTACACCTTC.

Comments on this clonotype: A much more abundant neighbour one base away suggests this may be a read error. The genes are TRBV4-3 and TRBJ1-4; tentative D call: TRBD1 (6 bases). V gave up 3 bases and J gave up 10 bases, with 18 bases separating them. The CDR3 consists of 15 residues. CDR1 LGHNA and CDR2 YSLEER come from the germline V gene. CDR3 residues: CASSHDRREVVKLFF. For the CDR3, the DNA is TGCGCCAGCAGCCACGACAGGAGGGAGGTTGTAAAACTGTTTTTT.

The chain combines TRBV19 with TRBJ2-5; 7 nucleotides align to TRBD2. CDR1 LNHDA and CDR2 SQIVND come from the germline V gene (reference sequence). The CDR3 has 17 residues. Trimming cost V 3 bases and J 1 base; bases outside gene matches: 11. CDR3 in amino acids: CASSMELPSGFQETQYF. The CDR3 region has the DNA TGTGCCAGTAGTATGGAGTTGCCTAGCGGTTTCCAAGAGACCCAGTACTTC.

This clonotype was counted a single time. The chain combines TRBV19 with TRBJ1-4; possible D gene TRBD1, 6 bases. Trimming removed 8 bases from V and 4 bases from J, with 17 bases in between. The CDR3 extends over 15 amino acids. The germline V gene has CDR1 LNHDA and CDR2 SQIVND (reference sequence). CDR3 sequence: CASYRDWVVNEKLFF. CDR3 nucleotide sequence: TGTGCCAGTTACAGGGACTGGGTTGTTAATGAAAAACTGTTTTTT.

This clonotype was picked up many times. CDR3: CASSGIQGKEKLFF. The CDR3 coding sequence is TGTGCCAGCAGTGGAATACAGGGGAAGGAAAAACTGTTTTTT. This chain joins TRBV25-1 and TRBJ1-4, with TRBD1 identical over 7 bases. This CDR3 contains 14 residues. After removal of 4 bases from V and 8 bases from J, the junction contained 7 bases not matched to a gene. Germline CDR1 MGHDK, CDR2 SYGVNS.

The table lists this clonotype with many counts. The chain joins TRBV19 to TRBJ1-5, with TRBD1 identical over 9 bases. The length of the CDR3 is 16 residues. Germline V CDR1 and CDR2: LNHDA, SQIVND (reference sequence). Trimming removed 5 bases from V and 6 bases from J; junction bases left unmatched: 11. The CDR3 DNA is TGTGCCAGTAGTGTCCTACAGGGGGCCGGGGGTCAGCCCCAGCATTTT. Its protein product is CASSVLQGAGGQPQHF.

The chain has TRBV7-2 and TRBJ2-3; TRBD2 aligns across 8 bases. V lost 1 base and J lost 4; bases outside the gene matches: 13. The germline V gene has CDR1 SGHTA and CDR2 FQGNSA. The CDR3 runs to 18 residues. The CDR3, as DNA: TGTGCCAGCAGCTTAGTCGGCGGGGGGATCGAATTTGCAGATACGCAGTATTTT. This encodes CASSLVGGGIEFADTQYF.